One sample yielded the 29 T cell receptor beta chains listed below, sequenced in a study of identical twins. TCRdb re-called the 5' RACE reads with MiXCR, one entry per CDR3 protein. The sample includes 200,000 to 250,000 distinct CDR3 sequences, approximately 6.8% seen only once; the top ten take around 5.4%. These data also formed part of another study, on yellow fever vaccine responses in identical twins.

Sequencing was performed on CD8+ T cells sorted from blood. These receptors were collected from a young woman in good health.

The gene calls are TRBV4-1 and TRBJ2-5; 8 bases match TRBD2. This CDR3 region has 17 residues. V lost 0 bases to trimming and J lost 0 bases; unmatched junction nucleotides: 6. Germline CDR1 is MGHRA and CDR2 is YSYEKL. CDR3 residues: CASSQDTPLADQETQYF. The CDR3 nucleotides are TGCGCCAGCAGCCAAGATACCCCACTAGCGGACCAAGAGACCCAGTACTTC.

The V and J genes are TRBV29-1 and TRBJ2-1, with 8 positions matching TRBD2. The CDR3 totals 16 residues. With 2 bases clipped from V and 7 bases from J, the junction kept 13 bases outside the gene matches. The germline V gene encodes CDR1 SQVTM and CDR2 ANQGSEA. CDR3 in DNA: TGCAGCGTTGAATTCGGGACTAGTAAAATTGGGAATGAGCAGTTCTTC. Translating it yields CSVEFGTSKIGNEQFF.

This clonotype appeared a few times. This chain uses TRBV7-6 with TRBJ1-3; D is possibly TRBD1 (5 bases). Trimming took off 1 base at V and 11 bases at J, with 21 bases between the two ends. Germline CDR1 SGHVS, CDR2 FNYEAQ. The CDR3 extends over 16 amino acids. The CDR3 DNA follows: TGTGCCAGCAGCTTAGGGGGCAGGCCAACCCTTGGCGCCATATATTTT. Protein: CASSLGGRPTLGAIYF.

The chain carries TRBV20-1 and TRBJ2-1, with 8 bases that match TRBD2. V lost 0 bases, J lost 8 bases, and 6 bases stayed unmatched. Germline CDR1 is DFQATT and CDR2 is SNEGSKA (reference sequence). The CDR3 is 14 residues long. For the CDR3, the DNA is TGCAGTGCTAGAGAGCGGGAGGCCTGGGATGAGCAGTTCTTC. This gives the protein CSAREREAWDEQFF.

This clonotype was seen ten or more times. V is TRBV12-3 or TRBV12-4 and J is TRBJ1-2, with D unresolved. The CDR3 runs 12 residues. Trimming removed 1 base from V and 8 bases from J, with 8 bases in between. The CDR3 region is CASSLGPTGYTF. In DNA, the CDR3 is TGTGCCAGCAGTTTAGGGCCCACCGGCTACACCTTC.

The chain is built from TRBV9 and TRBJ2-3; D is unclear. CDR1 is SGDLS, CDR2 YYNGEE, per germline. Deletions cut 0 bases from V and 2 bases from J, with 4 bases between. This CDR3 is 13 amino acids long. The DNA for the CDR3 is TGTGCCAGCAGCGTAGGGGCCACAGATACGCAGTATTTT. Its translation is CASSVGATDTQYF.

This clonotype was seen a few times. V and J are TRBV27 and TRBJ2-5; 9 bases align to TRBD2. Per the germline V gene, CDR1 is MNHEY and CDR2 is SMNVEV (reference sequence). Trimming took 5 bases from V and 1 from J; bases not matched to a gene: 5. There are 15 residues in the CDR3. The CDR3 DNA reads TGTGCCAGCAGTCCAAGGACTAGCGCCCAAGAGACCCAGTACTTC. This translates into CASSPRTSAQETQYF.

The chain is built from TRBV12-3 or TRBV12-4 and TRBJ2-2; D remains ambiguous. The CDR3 has 16 residues. V lost 6 bases, J lost 1 base, and 15 bases lay in between. CDR3 in amino acids: CASSLDSALNTGELFF. The CDR3 coding sequence is TGTGCCAGCAGCCTCGACTCGGCCTTGAACACCGGGGAGCTGTTTTTT.

This clonotype has a count of ten or more. The chain has TRBV20-1 and TRBJ2-1, with D perhaps given as TRBD1 or TRBD2 (5 bases each). V shed 6 bases and J shed 6 bases, with 18 bases lying between them. The CDR3 extends over 14 amino acids. Looked up from germline, CDR1 is DFQATT and CDR2 is SNEGSKA (reference sequence). Written as DNA, the CDR3 is TGCAGTGCCGTCGGGGCAAAATCAGGCAATGAGCAGTTCTTC. Translation: CSAVGAKSGNEQFF.

This clonotype was seen at least ten times. This chain uses TRBV7-2 with TRBJ1-4, with 7 bases matching TRBD1. This CDR3 contains 13 residues. After removal of 4 bases from V and 10 bases from J, the junction contained 6 bases not matched to a gene. From germline, CDR1 is SGHTA and CDR2 FQGNSA. The CDR3, as DNA: TGTGCCAGCAGCTCGCGATGGGACAGAAAACTGTTTTTT. Encoded protein: CASSSRWDRKLFF.

V is TRBV27 and J is TRBJ2-3; TRBD1 aligns across 8 bases. The germline gives CDR1 MNHEY, CDR2 SMNVEV (reference sequence). V lost 4 bases, J lost 1 base, and 7 bases stayed unmatched. The CDR3 is made up of 16 amino acids. The CDR3 protein is CASSSLGTGRTDTQYF. In DNA, the CDR3 is TGTGCCAGCAGTTCCCTCGGGACAGGTCGCACAGATACGCAGTATTTT.

The J gene is TRBJ1-1, the V gene TRBV6-1; D perhaps matches TRBD1 (5 bases). The CDR3 is made up of 13 amino acids. CDR1 is MNHNS and CDR2 is SASEGT in the germline V gene. The V gene lost 6 bases and the J gene lost 1 base, with 9 bases spanning the gap. The CDR3 here is CASREGRNTEAFF. The CDR3 DNA sequence: TGTGCCAGCAGAGAGGGACGGAACACTGAAGCTTTCTTT.

The chain employs TRBV5-6 and TRBJ2-7; D unclear. Per germline, CDR1 SGHDT and CDR2 YYEEEE. CDR3 length: 14 residues. V was pared by 0 bases and J by 3 bases, with 10 bases between. CDR3 in DNA: TGTGCCAGCAGCTTGGGAGATCTACACTACGAGCAGTACGTC. Translation: CASSLGDLHYEQYV.

The chain is built from TRBV5-1 and TRBJ2-1, with D perhaps being TRBD1 or TRBD2 (7 bases each). V was trimmed by 4 bases and J by 5 bases, leaving 19 bases between them. From germline, CDR1 is SGHRS and CDR2 YFSETQ. CDR3 length: 16 residues. The CDR3 nucleotides read TGCGCCAGCAGCACGACAGGGAGGGAACTCGACAATGAGCAGTTCTTC. As protein: CASSTTGRELDNEQFF. Complete variable domain (other parts from reference TRBV5-1 and TRBJ2-1): KAGVTQTPRYLIKTRGQQVTLSCSPISGHRSVSWYQQTPGQGLQFLFEYFSETQRNKGNFPGRFSGRQFSNSRSEMNVSTLELGDSALYLCASSTTGRELDNEQFFGPGTRLTVL.

This clonotype was counted only a few times. The rearrangement uses TRBV14 and TRBJ2-4; the D is unclear. There are 16 residues in the CDR3. The germline V gene encodes CDR1 SGHDN and CDR2 FVKESK. V was cut by 0 bases and J by 2 bases, with 11 bases left in between. CDR3 bases: TGTGCCAGCAGCCAAGACGTGGGGATTTCCAAAAACATTCAGTACTTC. It yields the protein CASSQDVGISKNIQYF.

This clonotype was seen repeatedly, ten times or more. This chain links TRBV24-1 with TRBJ1-1; D possibly corresponds to TRBD1 (5 bases). Trimming cost V 9 bases and J 4 bases, with 11 bases left between them. The V gene's germline CDR1 is KGHDR and CDR2 SFDVKD. CDR3 length: 12 residues. CDR3 coding DNA: TGTGCCACCCGCGGTGGGGGCACTGAAGCTTTCTTT. Translating gives CATRGGGTEAFF.

J is TRBJ2-7 and V is TRBV7-9, with TRBD1 matching over 9 bases. V was pared by 5 bases and J by 4 bases, with 6 bases of the junction left unmatched. This CDR3 has 14 amino acids. CDR1 is SEHNR and CDR2 is FQNEAQ in the germline V gene (reference sequence). In DNA form, the CDR3 reads TGTGCCAGCAGCGCCCGGGACAGGGTTTACGAGCAGTACGTC. Protein product: CASSARDRVYEQYV.

This clonotype was counted ten times or more. The chain carries TRBV5-1 and TRBJ2-3, with 12 bases aligning to TRBD2. Germline V gene lookup returns CDR1 SGHRS and CDR2 YFSETQ. The CDR3 runs 16 residues. V gave up 0 bases and J gave up 6 bases; unmatched junction bases: 5. The CDR3 loop reads CASSLGLAGAWDTQYF. The CDR3, as DNA: TGCGCCAGCAGCTTGGGACTAGCGGGGGCATGGGATACGCAGTATTTT. The entire variable domain, with the rest obtained from reference TRBV5-1 and TRBJ2-3, is as follows: KAGVTQTPRYLIKTRGQQVTLSCSPISGHRSVSWYQQTPGQGLQFLFEYFSETQRNKGNFPGRFSGRQFSNSRSEMNVSTLELGDSALYLCASSLGLAGAWDTQYFGPGTRLTVL.

This clonotype was seen repeatedly, ten times or more. V usage is TRBV7-9 and J usage is TRBJ2-7; D remains ambiguous. The germline CDR1 and CDR2 sequences are SEHNR and FQNEAQ (reference sequence). This CDR3 has 13 residues. The ends were cut back, 2 bases at V and 1 base at J, with 6 bases in the middle. CDR3 region: CASSLYSSYEQYF. CDR3 DNA: TGTGCCAGCAGCTTATACAGTTCCTACGAGCAGTACTTC.

This clonotype was counted ten times or more. The V and J genes are TRBV4-1 and TRBJ2-7; D is unresolved. The CDR3 loop spans 13 amino acids. CDR1 and CDR2 (germline): MGHRA, YSYEKL. V dropped 1 base and J dropped 4 bases, with 8 bases sitting between them. The DNA of the CDR3 is TGCGCCAGCAGCCAAGGGTGGAATTACGAGCAGTACGTC. It encodes CASSQGWNYEQYV.

This clonotype was observed many times. The V and J genes are TRBV5-6 and TRBJ2-7; D possibly corresponds to TRBD2 (5 bases). The CDR3 loop spans 13 amino acids. Trimming took 0 bases from V and 4 from J, leaving 8 bases between them. The germline V gene encodes CDR1 SGHDT and CDR2 YYEEEE. Here the CDR3 reads CASSLDGIYEQYF. DNA of the CDR3: TGTGCCAGCAGCTTGGACGGGATATACGAGCAGTACTTC.

This clonotype was seen a few times. The chain combines TRBV28 with TRBJ2-7; the D call may be TRBD1 or TRBD2 (5 bases each). The V gene lost 6 bases and the J gene lost 0 bases, with 12 bases spanning the gap. The CDR3 has 14 residues. CDR1 is MDHEN and CDR2 is SYDVKM in the germline V gene. The CDR3 protein is CASRRDVPSYEQYF. CDR3 bases: TGTGCCAGCAGAAGGGACGTACCCTCCTACGAGCAGTACTTC.

This clonotype was seen many times. The J gene is TRBJ1-1, the V gene TRBV7-9; 8 bases are shared with TRBD1. Germline trimming cut 5 bases from V and 1 base from J; bases unmatched to any gene: 9. The CDR3 is made up of 16 amino acids. CDR1 is SEHNR and CDR2 is FQNEAQ in the germline V gene (reference sequence). CDR3 in amino acids: CASSNPPTGGNTEAFF. In DNA, the CDR3 is TGTGCCAGCAGCAACCCCCCTACAGGGGGGAACACTGAAGCTTTCTTT.

In its sample, this clonotype was seen a few times. For the CDR3, the DNA is TGTGCCAGCAGCCAAGAGGAGACAGTTTATAGCAATCAGCCCCAGCATTTT. Translation: CASSQEETVYSNQPQHF. The chain combines TRBV3-1 with TRBJ1-5; a weak D match, TRBD1 (5 bases). Per germline, CDR1 LGHDT and CDR2 YNNKEL (reference sequence). The CDR3 runs to 17 residues. V lost 0 bases and J 0 bases, leaving 12 bases between the germline ends.

The V call is TRBV5-1, the J call TRBJ2-5, with a tentative D call TRBD2 (6 bases). V was shortened by 0 bases and J by 5 bases, with 23 bases between the two germline ends. The CDR3 spans 18 residues. Per germline, CDR1 SGHRS and CDR2 YFSETQ. CDR3 protein: CASSLVGPSERLGETQYF. The CDR3 region has the DNA TGCGCCAGCAGCTTGGTCGGTCCTAGCGAGAGGTTAGGGGAGACCCAGTACTTC.

A remark on this clonotype: A single base separates this from a much larger clone, so it may be a read error. The V gene is TRBV14, the J gene TRBJ2-1; 15 bases align to TRBD2. The CDR3 is 15 residues long. From germline, CDR1 is SGHDN and CDR2 FVKESK. In DNA, the CDR3 is TGTGCCACCAGCCAAGGGACTAGCGGGAGGAATGAGCAGTTCTTC. It is translated as CATSQGTSGRNEQFF.

V gene TRBV9 combines with J gene TRBJ2-7; 8 bases fit TRBD2. This CDR3 has 13 residues. From germline, CDR1 is SGDLS and CDR2 YYNGEE. Trimming removed 4 bases from V and 3 bases from J; junction bases left unmatched: 3. In nucleotides, the CDR3 is TGTGCCAGCAGCATTAGCGGGAACTACGAGCAGTACTTC. As protein: CASSISGNYEQYF.

This clonotype was picked up many times. V usage is TRBV20-1 and J usage is TRBJ1-1; perhaps TRBD1 as D (6 bases). Germline CDR1 and CDR2: DFQATT and SNEGSKA (reference sequence). The length of the CDR3 is 13 residues. V was trimmed by 8 bases and J by 6 bases, leaving 19 bases between them. The CDR3 nucleotides are TGCAGTAGAACAGGGATAGGGGTATCTGAAGCTTTCTTT. Amino acids: CSRTGIGVSEAFF.

This clonotype has just a few counts. This chain uses TRBV28 with TRBJ2-7; the match to TRBD2 covers 7 bases. This CDR3 is built from 13 residues. The germline CDR1 and CDR2 sequences are MDHEN and SYDVKM. The J segment lost 3 bases and the V segment lost 6 bases, leaving 5 bases of the junction unmatched. CDR3 in DNA: TGTGCCAGCAGAGAAGGACTAGTCTACGAGCAGTACTTC. Its protein product is CASREGLVYEQYF. Drawing the rest from reference TRBV28 and TRBJ2-7, the complete variable domain is DVKVTQSSRYLVKRTGEKVFLECVQDMDHENMFWYRQDPGLGLRLIYFSYDVKMKEKGDIPEGYSVSREKKERFSLILESASTNQTSMYLCASREGLVYEQYFGPGTRLTVT.